Listed below are T cell receptor beta chains from one sample, sequenced in a study of cytomegalovirus exposure and HLA in healthy donors. TCRdb keeps only in-frame clones here, not all; method: immunoSEQ multiplex PCR. The sample shows roughly 150,000 clones, approximately 82% of them seen only once. What was sequenced was PBMCs. The receptor set was obtained from a man aged 18 to 30 in good health and CMV-seropositive. CDR3s include the opening cysteine and the closing phenylalanine or tryptophan. The D gene is left open where the match is weak. Expanded clones are given a class, and other clones once, few, many or no size at all.

j_call d_call clone_size v_call cdr3_nt cdr3_aa
TRBJ2-5 TRBD2 - TRBV27 TGTGCCAGCCGACTAGCCGTGGAAGAGACCCAGTACTTC CASRLAVEETQYF
TRBJ2-7 TRBD2 - TRBV29-1 TGCAGCGTTGTTATAGCGGGTTACGAGCAGTACTTC CSVVIAGYEQYF
TRBJ2-1 TRBD2 once TRBV11-2 TGTGCCAGCAGCTTAGGACTAGCTCACAATGAGCAGTTCTTC CASSLGLAHNEQFF
TRBJ1-5 TRBD1 - TRBV6-1 TGTGCCAGCAGTGATCTCGGACAGGGCTATCAGCCCCAGCATTTT CASSDLGQGYQPQHF
TRBJ1-2 TRBD1 - TRBV2 TGTGCCAGCAGTGATGGGACAGACTATGGCTACACCTTC CASSDGTDYGYTF
TRBJ2-3 - - TRBV7-8 TGTGCCAGCAGCTTAAGACAGCTGACAGATACGCAGTATTTT CASSLRQLTDTQYF
TRBJ2-3 TRBD2 - TRBV5-1 TGCGCCAGCAGCTTGGCCTATGCGGGAGTCGAATCAGATACGCAGTATTTT CASSLAYAGVESDTQYF
TRBJ2-1 - - TRBV4-3 TGCGCCAGCAGCCAAGTAAACTTAGTAGCGTTCGATGAGCAGTTCTTC CASSQVNLVAFDEQFF
TRBJ1-6 - - TRBV6-6 TGTGCCAGCAGGGAGTGGGATTCACCCCTCCACTTT CASREWDSPLHF
TRBJ1-3 - few TRBV10-3 TGTGCCATCAGTGACCCATTGGGAAACACCATATATTTT CAISDPLGNTIYF
TRBJ2-5 - - TRBV30 TGTGCCTGGAGTTCTAGGGGCATGGGGACCCAGTACTTC CAWSSRGMGTQYF
TRBJ2-7 - - TRBV19 TGTGCCAGTAGTGTGCGGACGGGGTCCTACGAGCAGTACTTC CASSVRTGSYEQYF
TRBJ2-7 TRBD2 - TRBV7-2 TGTGCCAGCAGCTTAAATCCGGGAGGGCTAGCGGGAGACGAGCAGTACTTC CASSLNPGGLAGDEQYF
TRBJ2-3 - - TRBV7-2 TGTGCCAGCAGCTTATTGGAGTTACTCACAGATACGCAGTATTTT CASSLLELLTDTQYF
TRBJ2-7 - - TRBV19 TGTGCCAGTAGTATCGGTACCTACGAGCAGTACTTC CASSIGTYEQYF
TRBJ2-1 TRBD1 - TRBV28 TGTGCCAGCAGTTCCCACAGGGGGATAGCCCCTAATGAGCAGTTCTTC CASSSHRGIAPNEQFF